The 28 T cell receptor beta chains in this list originate from one sample, sequenced in a study of T cell responses to AZD1222 COVID-19 vaccine. The protocol was immunoSEQ multiplex PCR, while the TCRdb copy is restricted to in-frame clones and leaves out a portion. The sample carries about 140,000 clones, 88% recorded once. The input for sequencing was peripheral blood, taken 28 days after the second AZD1222 dose. These receptors were collected from an adult who received the AZD1222 COVID-19 vaccine.

The rearrangement uses TRBV7-2 and TRBJ1-1; 9 bases are a match to TRBD1. The trim removed 0 bases at V and 5 bases at J, leaving 4 bases unmatched. The CDR3 loop spans 15 amino acids. Germline CDR1 and CDR2: SGHTA and FQGNSA. CDR3 in amino acids: CASSLAGQGWTEAFF. The DNA of the CDR3 is TGTGCCAGCAGCTTAGCGGGACAGGGCTGGACTGAAGCTTTCTTT.

V and J are TRBV28 and TRBJ1-2; D gene unclear. The germline CDR1 and CDR2 sequences are MDHEN and SYDVKM. Trimming pared 6 bases from V and 4 bases from J, leaving 9 bases between. The CDR3 extends over 12 amino acids. As DNA, the CDR3 is TGTGCCAGCAGCCAGGCTCTCTATGGCTACACCTTC. Protein: CASSQALYGYTF.

This sequence joins TRBV2 and TRBJ2-5, with a tentative D call TRBD1 (6 bases). Germline values: CDR1 SNHLY, CDR2 FYNNEI. The CDR3 is made up of 14 amino acids. V was trimmed by 4 bases and J by 1 base, leaving 10 bases between them. The CDR3 DNA sequence: TGTGCCAGCAGTGCGTGGACAGCCCAAGAGACCCAGTACTTC. It is translated as CASSAWTAQETQYF.

The chain joins TRBV12-3 or TRBV12-4 to TRBJ2-5; D is ambiguous. V was pared by 3 bases and J by 4 bases, with 9 bases between. This CDR3 spans 13 amino acids. CDR3 bases: TGTGCCAGCAGTTTGGGTATGGCAGAGACCCAGTACTTC. Encoded protein: CASSLGMAETQYF.

V is TRBV6-5 and J is TRBJ1-6, with D possibly matching TRBD1 (5 bases). V was cut by 4 bases and J by 4 bases, with 14 bases left in between. CDR1 is MNHEY and CDR2 is SVGAGI in the germline V gene. The CDR3 contains 16 residues. The CDR3, as DNA: TGTGCCAGCAGTTCCAAGGGGAGGCAGTATAATTCACCCCTCCACTTT. It yields the protein CASSSKGRQYNSPLHF.

The chain employs TRBV14 and TRBJ2-7; 9 positions match TRBD1. The CDR3 is made up of 15 amino acids. CDR1 and CDR2 (germline): SGHDN, FVKESK. With 3 bases clipped from V and 3 bases from J, the junction kept 6 bases outside the gene matches. The CDR3 region has the DNA TGTGCCAGCAGCCAGATGGGACAGGGTGGCTACGAGCAGTACTTC. Encoded protein: CASSQMGQGGYEQYF.

This chain connects TRBV29-1 to TRBJ1-1; D ambiguous. The CDR3 is 13 residues long. The V gene's germline CDR1 is SQVTM and CDR2 ANQGSEA. V was cut by 2 bases and J by 0 bases, with 7 bases left in between. This CDR3 reads CSVERQVNTEAFF. CDR3 DNA sequence: TGCAGCGTTGAAAGGCAGGTGAACACTGAAGCTTTCTTT.

V gene TRBV27 combines with J gene TRBJ2-5; 7 positions agree with TRBD2. Germline V CDR1 and CDR2: MNHEY, SMNVEV (reference sequence). CDR3 length: 13 residues. Germline trimming cut 3 bases from V and 5 bases from J; bases unmatched to any gene: 3. The CDR3 nucleotides read TGTGCCAGCAGTTTTTGGGGGGGGGAGACCCAGTACTTC. Its translation: CASSFWGGETQYF.

The chain joins TRBV3-1 (or the pseudogene TRBV3-2) to TRBJ2-3; possible D gene TRBD2, 5 bases. The CDR3 consists of 13 residues. Trimming took off 6 bases at V and 0 bases at J, with 7 bases between the two ends. Germline loops: CDR1 LGHDT, CDR2 YNNKEL (reference sequence). The CDR3 region has the DNA TGTGCCAGCAGAAGGAGGAGCACAGATACGCAGTATTTT. This sequence encodes CASRRRSTDTQYF.

V and J are TRBV4-1 and TRBJ1-1; a weak D match, TRBD1 (5 bases). The V gene lost 4 bases and the J gene lost 6 bases, with 18 bases spanning the gap. The length of the CDR3 is 15 residues. The germline V gene encodes CDR1 MGHRA and CDR2 YSYEKL. The CDR3 region is CASSPGWGFIAEAFF. The CDR3, as DNA: TGCGCCAGCAGCCCCGGGTGGGGGTTTATTGCTGAAGCTTTCTTT.

The chain recombines TRBV6-2 or TRBV6-3 with TRBJ2-7; a possible D gene is TRBD2 (5 bases). V was cut by 6 bases and J by 4 bases, with 19 bases left in between. Germline loops: CDR1 MNHEY, CDR2 SVGEGT. The CDR3 is 15 amino acids. The CDR3 sequence is CASSIALKGAYEQYF. CDR3 nucleotide sequence: TGTGCCAGCAGCATCGCCTTAAAGGGAGCATACGAGCAGTACTTC.

The chain links TRBV12-2 to TRBJ1-1. TRBV12-2 is tagged as a pseudogene. This CDR3 comprises 14 residues. In nucleotides, the CDR3 is TGTGCAAGTCGCGTCGACACGGCGGACACTGAAGCTTTCTTT. Its translation: CASRVDTADTEAFF.

V is TRBV5-5 and J is TRBJ2-2; D gene ambiguous. This CDR3 contains 15 residues. CDR1 SGHKS and CDR2 YYEKEE come from the germline V gene (reference sequence). Trimming cost V 3 bases and J 2 bases, with 11 bases left between them. CDR3 DNA: TGTGCCAGCAGCTCACGACTCCTTAACACCGGGGAGCTGTTTTTT. Translating it yields CASSSRLLNTGELFF. The complete variable domain, with remaining parts taken from reference TRBV5-5 and TRBJ2-2, reads DAGVTQSPTHLIKTRGQQVTLRCSPISGHKSVSWYQQVLGQGPQFIFQYYEKEERGRGNFPDRFSARQFPNYSSELNVNALLLGDSALYLCASSSRLLNTGELFFGEGSRLTVL.

V usage is TRBV19 and J usage is TRBJ1-6; D not resolved. The CDR3 sequence is 13 residues long. V lost 9 bases to trimming and J lost 0 bases, with 6 bases between them. Germline values: CDR1 LNHDA, CDR2 SQIVND (reference sequence). CDR3 sequence reads: CASAGSYNSPLHF. CDR3 bases: TGTGCCAGCGCAGGCTCCTATAATTCACCCCTCCACTTT.

The chain is built from TRBV10-2 and TRBJ1-5, with D unresolved. CDR3 length: 14 amino acids. CDR1 WSHSY and CDR2 SAAADI come from the germline V gene. The ends were cut back, 4 bases at V and 4 bases at J, with 11 bases in the middle. The CDR3 region has the DNA TGCGCCAGCAGTGTTTCGCGTGGAAATCAGCCCCAGCATTTT. Translated, it gives CASSVSRGNQPQHF.

The chain uses TRBV9 and TRBJ1-2; a weak D match, TRBD1 (6 bases). CDR1 is SGDLS and CDR2 is YYNGEE in the germline V gene. The germline V and J ends were trimmed by 3 bases and 4 bases, with 13 bases remaining between them. The CDR3 contains 14 residues. CDR3 bases: TGTGCCAGCAGCGGGTTCAGGGGTTCCTATGGCTACACCTTC. Translation gives CASSGFRGSYGYTF.

The V call is TRBV30, the J call TRBJ1-1; 7 nucleotides match TRBD1. Trimming took 7 bases from V and 10 from J; bases not matched to a gene: 15. The germline gives CDR1 GTSNPN, CDR2 SVGIG (reference sequence). The CDR3 runs 13 residues. DNA for the CDR3: TGTGCCTCGAGAGGTGAAAGGGGGCGAGGAGCTTTCTTT. Translated: CASRGERGRGAFF.

The rearrangement uses TRBV7-3 and TRBJ2-3, with TRBD1 matching over 7 bases. Germline V gives CDR1 SGHTA, CDR2 FQGTGA. V shed 3 bases, J shed 0 bases, and the junction held 3 bases outside the gene matches. The CDR3 consists of 15 residues. The CDR3 region is CASSFEGASTDTQYF. In nucleotides, the CDR3 is TGTGCCAGCAGCTTCGAGGGGGCTAGCACAGATACGCAGTATTTT.

The rearrangement uses TRBV4-1 and TRBJ1-5; D may be TRBD1 (6 bases). The CDR3 is 20 residues long. The ends were cut back, 0 bases at V and 2 bases at J, with 23 bases in the middle. Germline V CDR1 and CDR2: MGHRA, YSYEKL. The CDR3 is CASSQEMPRGGFIGNQPQHF. CDR3 nucleotides: TGCGCCAGCAGCCAAGAAATGCCAAGGGGGGGATTTATAGGCAATCAGCCCCAGCATTTT.

This clone was counted a single time. The chain has TRBV18 and TRBJ2-7; weak D call: TRBD1 (6 bases). Trimming shortened V by 7 bases and J by 5 bases, and 21 bases separated the two germline ends. Germline loops: CDR1 KGHSH, CDR2 LQKENI. This CDR3 is 15 amino acids long. CDR3 sequence (DNA): TGTGCCAGCTTGGGGATCGGGACACACTTGGACGAGCAGTACTTC. Amino acid sequence: CASLGIGTHLDEQYF. Full variable domain (remainder filled in from reference TRBV18 and TRBJ2-7): NAGVMQNPRHLVRRRGQEARLRCSPMKGHSHVYWYRQLPEEGLKFMVYLQKENIIDESGMPKERFSAEFPKEGPSILRIQQVVRGDSAAYFCASLGIGTHLDEQYFGPGTRLTVT.

The chain combines TRBV3-1 (or the pseudogene TRBV3-2) with TRBJ2-7; D unclear. The CDR3 runs to 12 residues. Per germline, CDR1 LGHDT and CDR2 YNNKEL (reference sequence). Trimming left V 0 bases short and J 2 bases short, with 2 bases between. The DNA for the CDR3 is TGTGCCAGCAGCCAAGATCCCTACGAGCAGTACTTC. It yields the protein CASSQDPYEQYF.

This chain connects TRBV18 to TRBJ2-7; no firm D call. With 0 bases removed from V and 1 base from J, the gap between germline ends came to 4 bases. The CDR3 is 13 residues long. The germline gives CDR1 KGHSH, CDR2 LQKENI. CDR3 nucleotides: TGTGCCAGCTCACCACCACAGTCCTACGAGCAGTACTTC. Translating gives CASSPPQSYEQYF.

This chain joins TRBV10-1 and TRBJ1-2; 8 bases align to TRBD1. This CDR3 has 13 amino acids. Germline loops: CDR1 WNHNN, CDR2 SYGVQD (reference sequence). The trim removed 5 bases at V and 8 bases at J, leaving 7 bases unmatched. CDR3 amino acids: CASSPGTGGGYTF. For the CDR3, the DNA is TGCGCCAGCAGTCCCGGGACAGGAGGGGGCTACACCTTC.

The chain has TRBV6-5 and TRBJ2-7, with D possibly being TRBD1 or TRBD2 (5 bases each). This CDR3 is built from 14 residues. CDR1 and CDR2 (germline): MNHEY, SVGAGI. Trimming shortened V by 4 bases and J by 2 bases, and 12 bases separated the two germline ends. CDR3 in DNA: TGTGCCAGCAGTTCTGGGACGGGTCCCTACGAGCAGTACTTC. Translated, it gives CASSSGTGPYEQYF.

CDR3 loop: CASSPPPGKGGYTF. The CDR3 nucleotides read TGTGCCAGCTCACCACCGCCGGGAAAGGGCGGCTACACCTTC. V and J are TRBV18 and TRBJ1-2; D remains ambiguous. The CDR3 loop spans 14 amino acids. From germline, CDR1 is KGHSH and CDR2 LQKENI. Trimming shortened V by 0 bases and J by 8 bases, and 13 bases separated the two germline ends.

The rearrangement links TRBV6-2 or TRBV6-3 to TRBJ1-5, with D perhaps TRBD1 (5 bases). The CDR3 spans 15 residues. V was cut by 7 bases and J by 6 bases, with 19 bases left in between. Germline V CDR1 and CDR2: MNHEY, SVGEGT. Here the CDR3 reads CASNPDTLYSQPQHF. CDR3 coding DNA: TGTGCCAGCAACCCGGACACTTTATATAGTCAGCCCCAGCATTTT.

A remark on this clone: One end of the junction is discordant with germline, which a read error may explain. The genes are TRBV5-1 and TRBJ1-4, with D uncertain. Per the germline V gene, CDR1 is SGHRS and CDR2 is YFSETQ. This CDR3 has 14 amino acids. DNA of the CDR3: TGCGCCAGCGGGCGGTCGGAAACTCATGAAAAACTGTTTTTT. Residues: CASGRSETHEKLFF.

The J gene is TRBJ2-3, the V gene TRBV2; TRBD2 is a possible D gene (5 bases). Trimming took off 6 bases at V and 0 bases at J, with 19 bases between the two ends. The germline CDR1 and CDR2 sequences are SNHLY and FYNNEI. The CDR3 contains 17 residues. This chain's CDR3 is CASRRDTAVLSTDTQYF. The DNA for the CDR3 is TGTGCCAGCAGGAGGGATACAGCGGTACTTAGCACAGATACGCAGTATTTT. The full variable domain, with the rest looked up from reference TRBV2 and TRBJ2-3, is EPEVTQTPSHQVTQMGQEVILRCVPISNHLYFYWYRQILGQKVEFLVSFYNNEISEKSEIFDDQFSVERPDGSNFTLKIRSTKLEDSAMYFCASRRDTAVLSTDTQYFGPGTRLTVL.